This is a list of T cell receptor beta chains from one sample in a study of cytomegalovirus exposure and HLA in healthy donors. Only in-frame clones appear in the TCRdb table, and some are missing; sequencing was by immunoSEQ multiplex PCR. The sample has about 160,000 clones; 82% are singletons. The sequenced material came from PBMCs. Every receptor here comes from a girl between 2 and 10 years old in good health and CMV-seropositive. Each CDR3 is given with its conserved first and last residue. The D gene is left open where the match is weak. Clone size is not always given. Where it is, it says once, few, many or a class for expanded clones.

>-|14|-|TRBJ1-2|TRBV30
CAWSVSGLGYGYPF
TGTGCCTGGAGTGTATCAGGGTTGGGCTATGGCTACCCCTTC
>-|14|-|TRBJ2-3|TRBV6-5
CASRKHRLTDTQYF
TGTGCCAGCAGAAAACATCGCCTCACAGATACGCAGTATTTT
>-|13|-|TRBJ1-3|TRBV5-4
CASSITGGNTIYF
TGTGCCAGCAGCATTACAGGGGGAAACACCATATATTTT
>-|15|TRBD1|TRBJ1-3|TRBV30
CAWSVSGTGTHSPYF
TGTGCCTGGAGTGTGTCGGGGACAGGGACCCACTCACCATATTTT
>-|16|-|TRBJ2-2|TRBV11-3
CASSPSLGTRAGELFF
TGTGCCAGCAGCCCGAGCCTAGGGACAAGAGCTGGGGAGCTGTTTTTT
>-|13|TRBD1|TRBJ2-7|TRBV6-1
CASSETGVYEQYF
TGTGCCAGCAGTGAAACAGGGGTCTACGAGCAGTACTTC
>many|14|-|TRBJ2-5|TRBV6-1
CATDRRRAQETQYF
TGTGCCACCGATAGACGCAGGGCCCAAGAGACCCAGTACTTC
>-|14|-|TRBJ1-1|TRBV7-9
CASSLMGGFTEAFF
TGTGCCAGCAGCTTAATGGGGGGGTTCACTGAAGCTTTCTTT
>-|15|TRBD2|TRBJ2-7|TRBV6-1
CASSETSGSPSEQYF
TGTGCCAGCAGTGAGACTAGCGGGAGCCCCTCCGAGCAGTACTTC
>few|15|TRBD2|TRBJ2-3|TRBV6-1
CAAQGLAGNTDTQYF
TGTGCCGCGCAAGGACTAGCGGGGAACACAGATACGCAGTATTTT
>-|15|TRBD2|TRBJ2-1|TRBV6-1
CASAVLAGSYNEQFF
TGTGCCAGCGCGGTACTAGCGGGGTCCTACAATGAGCAGTTCTTC
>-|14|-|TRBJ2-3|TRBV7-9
CASSLGSSADTQYF
TGTGCCAGCAGCTTAGGTTCTAGCGCCGATACGCAGTATTTT
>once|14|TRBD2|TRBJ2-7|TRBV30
CAWSVGLAGDEQYF
TGTGCCTGGAGTGTAGGGCTAGCGGGAGACGAGCAGTACTTC
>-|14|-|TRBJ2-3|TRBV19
CASSIERAPDTQYF
TGTGCCAGTAGTATAGAACGAGCTCCGGATACGCAGTATTTT
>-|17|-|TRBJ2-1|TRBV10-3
CAISVPGLQSSYNEQFF
TGTGCCATCAGCGTACCGGGACTGCAAAGCTCCTACAATGAGCAGTTCTTC
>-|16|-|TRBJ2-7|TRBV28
CASSFKSKGEGYEQYF
TGTGCCAGCAGTTTTAAAAGTAAGGGGGAGGGCTACGAGCAGTACTTC
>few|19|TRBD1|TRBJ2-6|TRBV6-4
CASSDSGGQGLSGANVLTF
TGTGCCAGCAGTGACTCGGGGGGACAGGGGCTCTCTGGGGCCAACGTCCTGACTTTC
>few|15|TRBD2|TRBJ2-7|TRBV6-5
CASSYVTSGRYEQYF
TGTGCCAGCAGTTACGTTACTAGCGGGAGATACGAGCAGTACTTC
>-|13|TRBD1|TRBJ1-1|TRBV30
CARTGALNTEAFF
TGTGCCCGGACAGGGGCCTTGAACACTGAAGCTTTCTTT
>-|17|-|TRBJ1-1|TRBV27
CASSPTLRRAMNTEAFF
TGTGCCAGCAGTCCAACCCTACGGAGGGCCATGAACACTGAAGCTTTCTTT
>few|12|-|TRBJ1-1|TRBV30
CAWSLGGTEAFF
TGTGCCTGGAGTCTAGGGGGCACTGAAGCTTTCTTT
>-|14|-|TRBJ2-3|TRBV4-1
CASSPEGGLDTQYF
TGCGCCAGCAGCCCCGAGGGGGGGTTAGATACGCAGTATTTT
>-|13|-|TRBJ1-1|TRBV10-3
CAAGTSERAEAFF
TGTGCCGCCGGGACATCGGAGAGGGCTGAAGCTTTCTTT
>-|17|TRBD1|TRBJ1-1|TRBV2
CASRFRAQGVFNTEAFF
TGTGCCAGCAGATTTAGAGCCCAGGGGGTATTTAACACTGAAGCTTTCTTT
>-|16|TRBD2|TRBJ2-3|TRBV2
CASSGGTGGPADTQYF
TGTGCCAGCAGTGGTGGCACGGGAGGTCCCGCAGATACGCAGTATTTT
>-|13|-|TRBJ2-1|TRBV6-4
CASSEAVGLIKFF
TGTGCCAGCAGTGAAGCGGTGGGTCTCATAAAGTTCTTC
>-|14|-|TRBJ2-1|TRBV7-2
CASSLALFPEEQFF
TGTGCCAGCAGCTTAGCGCTGTTCCCGGAGGAGCAGTTCTTC
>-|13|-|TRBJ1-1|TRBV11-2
CASSAGLDTEAFF
TGTGCCAGCAGCGCAGGGTTAGACACTGAAGCTTTCTTT
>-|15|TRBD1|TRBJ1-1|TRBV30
CAWVRQGRSYTEAFF
TGTGCCTGGGTGAGACAGGGCCGTAGTTACACTGAAGCTTTCTTT
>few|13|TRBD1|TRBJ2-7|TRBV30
CAWRGQGSYEQYF
TGTGCCTGGAGGGGACAGGGGAGCTACGAGCAGTACTTC
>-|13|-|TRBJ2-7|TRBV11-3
CASSLLPSYEQYF
TGTGCCAGCAGCTTACTCCCTTCCTACGAGCAGTACTTC
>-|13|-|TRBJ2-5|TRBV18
CASSPPGGETQYF
TGTGCCAGCTCACCACCGGGAGGAGAGACCCAGTACTTC
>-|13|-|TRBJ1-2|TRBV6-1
CASSESGRSGYTF
TGTGCCAGCAGTGAAAGCGGCAGAAGCGGCTACACCTTC
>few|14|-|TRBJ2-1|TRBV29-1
CSVDMNIHPNEQFF
TGCAGCGTTGACATGAACATCCACCCCAATGAGCAGTTCTTC
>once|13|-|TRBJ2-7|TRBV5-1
CASSLAGGNEQYF
TGCGCCAGCAGCTTGGCCGGGGGAAACGAGCAGTACTTC
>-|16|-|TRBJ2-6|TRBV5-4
CASTSPEGRRANVLTF
TGTGCCAGCACCTCGCCGGAGGGGCGCCGGGCCAACGTCCTGACTTTC
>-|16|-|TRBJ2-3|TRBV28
CASSFLGGTGTDTQYF
TGTGCCAGCAGTTTTCTTGGCGGGACAGGCACAGATACGCAGTATTTT
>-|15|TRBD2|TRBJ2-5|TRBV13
CASSAGTSGAETQYF
TGTGCCAGCAGCGCCGGGACTAGCGGGGCGGAGACCCAGTACTTC
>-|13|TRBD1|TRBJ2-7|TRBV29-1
CSVTTGDSYEQYF
TGCAGCGTTACTACAGGGGACAGCTACGAGCAGTACTTC
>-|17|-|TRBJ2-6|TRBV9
CASSVTLDSSGANVLTF
TGTGCCAGCAGCGTGACTCTGGACAGCTCTGGGGCCAACGTCCTGACTTTC